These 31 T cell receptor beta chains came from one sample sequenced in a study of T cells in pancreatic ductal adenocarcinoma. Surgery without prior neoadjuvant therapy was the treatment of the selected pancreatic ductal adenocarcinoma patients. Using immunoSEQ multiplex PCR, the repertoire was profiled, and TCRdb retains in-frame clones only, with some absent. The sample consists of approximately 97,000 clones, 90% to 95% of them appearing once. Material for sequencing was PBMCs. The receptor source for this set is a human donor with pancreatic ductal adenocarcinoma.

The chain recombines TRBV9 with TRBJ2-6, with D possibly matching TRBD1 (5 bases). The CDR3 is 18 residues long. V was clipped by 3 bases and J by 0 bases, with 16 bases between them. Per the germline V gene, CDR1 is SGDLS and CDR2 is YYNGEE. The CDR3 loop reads CASSGGQGGPSGANVLTF. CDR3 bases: TGTGCCAGCAGCGGTGGGCAGGGTGGTCCCTCTGGGGCCAACGTCCTGACTTTC.

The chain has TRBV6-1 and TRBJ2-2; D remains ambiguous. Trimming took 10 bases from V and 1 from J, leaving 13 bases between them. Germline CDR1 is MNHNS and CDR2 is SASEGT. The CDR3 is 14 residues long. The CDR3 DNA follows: TGTGCCACCACCCCGCGAGGGAACACCGGGGAGCTGTTTTTT. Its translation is CATTPRGNTGELFF.

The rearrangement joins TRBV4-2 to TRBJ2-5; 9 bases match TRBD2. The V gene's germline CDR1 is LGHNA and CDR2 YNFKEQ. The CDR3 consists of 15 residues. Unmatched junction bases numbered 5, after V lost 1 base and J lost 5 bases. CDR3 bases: TGTGCCAGCAGCCAAGGACAGCGGGAGGCCGAGACCCAGTACTTC. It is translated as CASSQGQREAETQYF.

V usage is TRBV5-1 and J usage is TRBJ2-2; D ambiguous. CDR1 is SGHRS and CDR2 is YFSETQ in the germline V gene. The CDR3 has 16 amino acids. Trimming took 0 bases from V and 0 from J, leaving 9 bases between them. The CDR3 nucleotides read TGCGCCAGCAGCTTGGGTTCGTCCGCGAACACCGGGGAGCTGTTTTTT. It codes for CASSLGSSANTGELFF.

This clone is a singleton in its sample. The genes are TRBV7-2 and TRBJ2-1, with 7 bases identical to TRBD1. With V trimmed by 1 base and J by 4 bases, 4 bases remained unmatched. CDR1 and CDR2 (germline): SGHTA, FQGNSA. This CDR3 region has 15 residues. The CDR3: CASSLDRGRYNEQFF. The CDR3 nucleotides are TGTGCCAGCAGCTTAGACAGGGGAAGATACAATGAGCAGTTCTTC.

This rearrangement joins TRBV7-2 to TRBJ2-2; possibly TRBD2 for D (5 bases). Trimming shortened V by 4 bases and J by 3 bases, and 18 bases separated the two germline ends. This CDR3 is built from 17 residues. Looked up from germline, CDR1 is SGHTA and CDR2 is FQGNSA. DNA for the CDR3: TGTGCCAGCAGCTCGCTCGGGGTCTACCCTGACACCGGGGAGCTGTTTTTT. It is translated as CASSSLGVYPDTGELFF.

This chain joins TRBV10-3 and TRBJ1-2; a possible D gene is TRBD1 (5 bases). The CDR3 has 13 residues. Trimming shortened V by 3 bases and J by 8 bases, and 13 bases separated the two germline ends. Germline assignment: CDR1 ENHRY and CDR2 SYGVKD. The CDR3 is CAISDTGLTGYTF. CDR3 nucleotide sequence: TGTGCCATCAGTGACACAGGATTGACGGGCTACACCTTC.

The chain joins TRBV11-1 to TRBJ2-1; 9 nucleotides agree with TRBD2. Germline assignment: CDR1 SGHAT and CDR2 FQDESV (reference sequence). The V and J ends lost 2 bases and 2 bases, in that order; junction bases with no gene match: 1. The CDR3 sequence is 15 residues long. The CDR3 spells CASSLLAGAYNEQFF. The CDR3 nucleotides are TGTGCCAGCAGCTTATTAGCGGGAGCCTACAATGAGCAGTTCTTC.

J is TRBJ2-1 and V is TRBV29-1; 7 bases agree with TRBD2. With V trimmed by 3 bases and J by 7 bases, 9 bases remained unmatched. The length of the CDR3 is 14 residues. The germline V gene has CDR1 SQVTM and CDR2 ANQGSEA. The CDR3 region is CSVDQAGVENEQFF. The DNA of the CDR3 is TGCAGCGTTGATCAGGCGGGAGTTGAAAATGAGCAGTTCTTC.

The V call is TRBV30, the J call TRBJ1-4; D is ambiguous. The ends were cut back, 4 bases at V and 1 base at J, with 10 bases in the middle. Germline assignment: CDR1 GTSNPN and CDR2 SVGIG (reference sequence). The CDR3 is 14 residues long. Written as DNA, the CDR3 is TGTGCCTGGACCTTAAGCGGAACTAATGAAAAACTGTTTTTT. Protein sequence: CAWTLSGTNEKLFF.

The CDR3 bases are TGTGCCAGCAGTTCCCCGACAGGCTCCTACGAGCAGTACTTC. It translates to CASSSPTGSYEQYF. This chain connects TRBV6-5 to TRBJ2-7; D possibly corresponds to TRBD1 (6 bases). CDR1 is MNHEY, CDR2 SVGAGI, per germline. With 4 bases removed from V and 0 bases from J, the gap between germline ends came to 10 bases. The CDR3 has 14 residues.

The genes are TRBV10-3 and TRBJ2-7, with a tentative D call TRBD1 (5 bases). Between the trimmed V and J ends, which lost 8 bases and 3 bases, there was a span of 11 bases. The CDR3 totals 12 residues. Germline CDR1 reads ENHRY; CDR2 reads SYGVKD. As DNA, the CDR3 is TGTGCCATCGGGGCGAGTTTCTACGAGCAGTACTTC. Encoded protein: CAIGASFYEQYF.

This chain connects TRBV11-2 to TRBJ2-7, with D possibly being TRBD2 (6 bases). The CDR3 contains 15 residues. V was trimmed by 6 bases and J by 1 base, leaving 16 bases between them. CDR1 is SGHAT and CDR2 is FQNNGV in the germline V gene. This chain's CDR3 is CASSWDSSNSYEQYF. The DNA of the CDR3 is TGTGCCAGCAGTTGGGACTCCTCAAATTCCTACGAGCAGTACTTC.

The CDR3 here is CSHGSPDEQFF. Here the CDR3 DNA reads TGCAGTCACGGTAGCCCAGATGAGCAGTTCTTC. The rearrangement links TRBV20-1 to TRBJ2-1; D uncertain. Per the germline V gene, CDR1 is DFQATT and CDR2 is SNEGSKA (reference sequence). The CDR3 extends over 11 amino acids. Trimming cost V 8 bases and J 8 bases, with 13 bases left between them.

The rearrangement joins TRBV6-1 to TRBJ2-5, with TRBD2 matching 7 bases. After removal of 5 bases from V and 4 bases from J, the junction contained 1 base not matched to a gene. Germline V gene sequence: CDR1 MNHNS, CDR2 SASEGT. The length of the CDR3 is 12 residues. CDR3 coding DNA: TGTGCCAGCAGTCGACTAGCAGAGACCCAGTACTTC. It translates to CASSRLAETQYF.

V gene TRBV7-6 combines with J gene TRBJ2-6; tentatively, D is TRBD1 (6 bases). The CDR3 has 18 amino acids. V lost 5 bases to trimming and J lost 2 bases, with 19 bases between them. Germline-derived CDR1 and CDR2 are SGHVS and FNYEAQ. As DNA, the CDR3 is TGTGCCAGCAGCCGCATCGAGGCAGGGGTGACTGGGGCCAACGTCCTGACTTTC. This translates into CASSRIEAGVTGANVLTF.

CDR3 loop: CASSLAAFRGDIQYF. The CDR3 DNA is TGTGCCAGCAGCTTGGCCGCTTTTCGGGGTGACATTCAGTACTTC. The gene calls are TRBV11-2 and TRBJ2-4; a weak D match, TRBD2 (5 bases). This CDR3 contains 15 residues. Per germline, CDR1 SGHAT and CDR2 FQNNGV. V gave up 3 bases and J gave up 8 bases, with 17 bases separating them.

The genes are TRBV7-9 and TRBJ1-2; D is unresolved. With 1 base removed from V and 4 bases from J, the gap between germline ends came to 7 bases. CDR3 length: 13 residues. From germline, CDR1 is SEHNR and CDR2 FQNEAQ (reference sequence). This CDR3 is CASSLDISYGYTF. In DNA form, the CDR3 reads TGTGCCAGCAGCTTAGATATTAGCTATGGCTACACCTTC.

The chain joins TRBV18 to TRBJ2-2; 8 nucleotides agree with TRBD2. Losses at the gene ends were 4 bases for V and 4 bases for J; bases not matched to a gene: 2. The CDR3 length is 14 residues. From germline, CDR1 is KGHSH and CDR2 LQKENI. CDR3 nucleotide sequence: TGTGCCAGCTCACAAGCGGGGGTCACCGGGGAGCTGTTTTTT. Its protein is CASSQAGVTGELFF.

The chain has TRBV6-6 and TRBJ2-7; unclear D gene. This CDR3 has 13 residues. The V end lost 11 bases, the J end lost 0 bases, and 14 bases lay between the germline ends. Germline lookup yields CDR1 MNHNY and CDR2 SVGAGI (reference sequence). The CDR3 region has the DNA TGTGCCCCCTACCTGGAGAGCTCCTACGAGCAGTACTTC. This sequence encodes CAPYLESSYEQYF.

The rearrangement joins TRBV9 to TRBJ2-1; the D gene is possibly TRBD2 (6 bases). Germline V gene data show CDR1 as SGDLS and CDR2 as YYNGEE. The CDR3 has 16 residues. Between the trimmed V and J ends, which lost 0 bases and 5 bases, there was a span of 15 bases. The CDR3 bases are TGTGCCAGCAGCGTAGGTTCTCTAGCGAGAGACAATGAGCAGTTCTTC. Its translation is CASSVGSLARDNEQFF.

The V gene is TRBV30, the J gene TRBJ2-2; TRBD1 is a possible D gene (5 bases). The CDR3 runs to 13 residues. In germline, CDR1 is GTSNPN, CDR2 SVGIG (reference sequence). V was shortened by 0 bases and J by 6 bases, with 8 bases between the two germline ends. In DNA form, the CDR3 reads TGTGCCTGGAGTGTACAAGGGGCCGGGGAGCTGTTTTTT. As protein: CAWSVQGAGELFF.

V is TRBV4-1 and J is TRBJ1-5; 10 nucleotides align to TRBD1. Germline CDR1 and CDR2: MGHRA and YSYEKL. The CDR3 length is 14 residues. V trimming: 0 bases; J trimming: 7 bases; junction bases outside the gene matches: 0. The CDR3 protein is CASSQEDRGQPQHF. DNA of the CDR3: TGCGCCAGCAGCCAAGAGGACAGGGGGCAGCCCCAGCATTTT.

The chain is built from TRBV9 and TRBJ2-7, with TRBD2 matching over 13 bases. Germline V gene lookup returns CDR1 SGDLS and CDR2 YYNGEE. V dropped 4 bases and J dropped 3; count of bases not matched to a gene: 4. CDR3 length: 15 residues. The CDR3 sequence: CASSPGTSGIYEQYF. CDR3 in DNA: TGTGCCAGCAGCCCAGGGACTAGCGGGATCTACGAGCAGTACTTC.

This chain's CDR3 is CASRLEGIRREGRTDTQYF. The DNA for the CDR3 is TGTGCAAGTCGCTTAGAGGGGATTCGGCGGGAGGGCCGTACAGATACGCAGTATTTT. V and J are TRBV12-2 and TRBJ2-3; the table assigns TRBD2, which was not confirmed against the DNA. TRBV12-2 is a pseudogene segment. The CDR3 contains 19 residues.

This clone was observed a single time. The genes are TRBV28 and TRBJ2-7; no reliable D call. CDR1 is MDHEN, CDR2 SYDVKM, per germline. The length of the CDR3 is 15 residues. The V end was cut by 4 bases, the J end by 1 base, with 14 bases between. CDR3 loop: CASSSPTAGSYEQYF. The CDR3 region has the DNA TGTGCCAGCAGTTCTCCTACGGCAGGATCCTACGAGCAGTACTTC.

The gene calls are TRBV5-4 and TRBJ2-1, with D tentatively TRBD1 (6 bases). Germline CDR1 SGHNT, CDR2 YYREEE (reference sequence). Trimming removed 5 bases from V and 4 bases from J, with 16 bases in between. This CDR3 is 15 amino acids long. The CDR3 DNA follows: TGTGCCAGCAGGCCCACAGGGACGGTATACAATGAGCAGTTCTTC. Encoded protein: CASRPTGTVYNEQFF.

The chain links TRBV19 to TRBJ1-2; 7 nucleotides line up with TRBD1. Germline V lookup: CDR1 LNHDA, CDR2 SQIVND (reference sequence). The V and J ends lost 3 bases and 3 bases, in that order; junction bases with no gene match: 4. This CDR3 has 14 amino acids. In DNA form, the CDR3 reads TGTGCCAGTAGTATTGTAGGGACAGACTATGGCTACACCTTC. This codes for CASSIVGTDYGYTF.

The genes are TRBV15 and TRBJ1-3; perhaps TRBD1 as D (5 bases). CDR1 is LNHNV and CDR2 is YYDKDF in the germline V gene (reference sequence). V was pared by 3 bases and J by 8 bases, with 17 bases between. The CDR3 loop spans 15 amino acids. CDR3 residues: CATSSRRRGADTIYF. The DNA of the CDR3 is TGTGCCACCAGCAGCCGGAGGAGGGGTGCGGACACCATATATTTT.

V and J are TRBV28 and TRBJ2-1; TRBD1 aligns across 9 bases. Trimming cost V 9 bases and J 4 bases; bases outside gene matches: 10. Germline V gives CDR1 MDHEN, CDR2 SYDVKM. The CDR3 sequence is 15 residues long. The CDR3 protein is CARDLRDRAYNEQFF. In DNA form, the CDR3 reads TGTGCCAGAGACCTCCGGGACAGGGCATACAATGAGCAGTTCTTC.

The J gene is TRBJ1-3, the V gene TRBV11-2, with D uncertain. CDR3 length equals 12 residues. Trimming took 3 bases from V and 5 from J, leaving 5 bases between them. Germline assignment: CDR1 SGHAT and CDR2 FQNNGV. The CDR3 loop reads CASSLARNTIYF. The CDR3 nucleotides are TGTGCCAGCAGCTTGGCCAGAAACACCATATATTTT.